This T cell receptor (beta chain) was captured in a study of OX40 agonist ivuxolimab in advanced cancers. For the study at large: People in dose escalation had one of these cancers: hepatocellular carcinoma, melanoma, renal cell or head and neck cancer. With a range of roughly 20 to 85, age averaged 60 years, and 65% to 85% were male.

The length of the CDR3 is 13 residues. V lost 4 bases to trimming and J lost 9 bases; unmatched junction nucleotides: 6. The germline V gene encodes CDR1 SGHRS and CDR2 YFSETQ. Method: immunoSEQ multiplex PCR; TCRdb's copy keeps in-frame clones and lacks some. The sample carries some 100,000 clones, about four fifths recorded once. Material: CD4+ or CD8+ T cells sorted from blood, obtained in a trial of the OX40 agonist ivuxolimab. The chain combines TRBV5-1 with TRBJ2-1; 8 bases align to TRBD2. This receptor was identified in an adult with an advanced solid tumor such as melanoma, head and neck, liver or kidney cancer. In DNA form, the CDR3 reads TGCGCCAGCAGCCCGGGGGGGGCCTTTGAGCAGTTCTTC. As protein: CASSPGGAFEQFF.